This passage covers 10 T cell receptor beta chains from one sample sequenced in a study of regulatory T cells in long-lasting Graves disease. Time point meaning: newly diagnosed GD, antithyroid drugs for less than 3 months. PBMCs were the source of the RNA used for TCR sequencing. In building TCR beta libraries, iRepertoire HTBI primers were used together with Arm-PCR of CDR3 regions. TCRdb passed the multiplex PCR reads through MiXCR, listing each CDR3 protein once. Here the sample spans about 500,000 distinct CDR3 sequences, around 12% being singletons. The same sample was also studied in work on T cells in Graves' hyperthyroidism and ophthalmopathy.

The sample in question was peripheral blood mononuclear cells (PBMCs), obtained at new diagnosis, from a patient treated with antithyroid drugs. The receptors here all came from a woman aged 25 to 39 with Graves disease.

The count of this clonotype is one. It differs at one base from a far larger clone, so likely a read error. The V call is TRBV27, the J call TRBJ2-1; TRBD2 aligns across 12 bases. V lost 6 bases to trimming and J lost 3 bases; unmatched junction nucleotides: 15. The V gene's germline CDR1 is MNHEY and CDR2 SMNVEV (reference sequence). CDR3 length equals 19 residues. The CDR3 protein is CASSLRRLAGEGFYNEQFF. DNA for the CDR3: TGTGCCAGCAGCCTCAGGAGACTAGCGGGAGAGGGGTTCTACAATGAGCAGTTCTTC.

This clonotype was counted at least ten times. This rearrangement joins TRBV18 to TRBJ2-3; D is possibly TRBD1 or TRBD2 (5 bases each). V was shortened by 3 bases and J by 4 bases, with 11 bases between the two germline ends. The CDR3 runs 14 residues. Germline CDR1 is KGHSH and CDR2 is LQKENI. The CDR3 reads CASSPIRDADTQYF. The CDR3 DNA reads as TGTGCCAGCTCACCGATCCGGGACGCAGATACGCAGTATTTT.

This clonotype was detected a few times. The rearrangement uses TRBV4-1 and TRBJ2-7, with a weak D call TRBD1 (6 bases). Trimming stripped 3 bases from V and 5 bases from J, with 14 bases between. The CDR3 consists of 14 residues. Per germline, CDR1 MGHRA and CDR2 YSYEKL. This CDR3 reads CASSHIDRSHEQYF. The CDR3 DNA follows: TGCGCCAGCAGCCATATAGACAGGTCTCACGAGCAGTACTTC.

The CDR3: CASSQTDRRSATNEKLFF. The CDR3 DNA reads TGCGCCAGCAGCCAGACGGACAGGAGATCTGCAACTAATGAAAAACTGTTTTTT. The chain combines TRBV4-1 with TRBJ1-4, with 7 bases matching TRBD1. Per germline, CDR1 MGHRA and CDR2 YSYEKL. The length of the CDR3 is 18 residues. Unmatched junction bases numbered 10, after V lost 3 bases and J lost 0 bases.

This clonotype came up many times. The J gene is TRBJ2-4, the V gene TRBV18, with a possible D match to TRBD1 (6 bases). This CDR3 has 14 residues. The V end lost 4 bases, the J end lost 7 bases, and 14 bases lay between the germline ends. Germline CDR1 KGHSH, CDR2 LQKENI. The DNA of the CDR3 is TGTGCCAGCTCACTACCCGGGACATCGAACATTCAGTACTTC. Translating gives CASSLPGTSNIQYF.

This clonotype was counted between two and nine times. One junction end does not reproduce the germline sequence, and a read error may be involved. V and J are TRBV6-1 and TRBJ1-5; D might be TRBD1 (6 bases). Germline CDR1 MNHNS, CDR2 SASEGT. The CDR3 extends over 16 amino acids. CDR3 in DNA: TGTGCCAGCAGTGGAGTAGACAGGTATAGCAATCAGCCCCAGCGTTTT. Residues: CASSGVDRYSNQPQRF.

This clonotype was picked up many times. The chain carries TRBV6-1 and TRBJ1-1, with 9 positions matching TRBD1. This CDR3 region has 14 residues. From germline, CDR1 is MNHNS and CDR2 SASEGT. Losses at the gene ends were 4 bases for V and 5 bases for J; bases not matched to a gene: 5. The CDR3 loop is CASSVGTGQTEAFF. The CDR3 DNA reads as TGTGCCAGCAGTGTCGGGACAGGGCAGACTGAAGCTTTCTTT.

V and J are TRBV30 and TRBJ2-1; 7 positions match TRBD2. Germline-derived CDR1 and CDR2 are GTSNPN and SVGIG (reference sequence). The CDR3 consists of 15 residues. V was pared by 3 bases and J by 7 bases, with 12 bases of the junction left unmatched. CDR3 sequence reads: CAWSPLASRRNEQFF. CDR3 nucleotide sequence: TGTGCCTGGAGCCCACTAGCGTCCCGCCGGAATGAGCAGTTCTTC. Combining the CDR3 with reference TRBV30 and TRBJ2-1 gives the whole variable domain SQTIHQWPATLVQPVGSPLSLECTVEGTSNPNLYWYRQAAGRGLQLLFYSVGIGQISSEVPQNLSASRPQDRQFILSSKKLLLSDSGFYLCAWSPLASRRNEQFFGPGTRLTVL.

This clonotype was recorded many times. The chain carries TRBV4-2 and TRBJ2-1, with D possibly matching TRBD2 (6 bases). Germline V lookup: CDR1 LGHNA, CDR2 YNFKEQ. The CDR3 extends over 14 amino acids. Trimming stripped 4 bases from V and 8 bases from J, with 15 bases between. The CDR3 here is CASSLYSGADEQFF. In DNA, the CDR3 is TGTGCCAGCAGCCTATACTCGGGAGCGGATGAGCAGTTCTTC.

In this sample, this clonotype turned up many times. The chain carries TRBV5-1 and TRBJ2-3, with unresolved D. With 2 bases removed from V and 5 bases from J, the gap between germline ends came to 9 bases. This CDR3 is 13 amino acids long. Germline CDR1 and CDR2: SGHRS and YFSETQ. DNA for the CDR3: TGCGCCAGCAGCTTCTCTCCTGGAGATACGCAGTATTTT. Translating gives CASSFSPGDTQYF.